The 15 T cell receptor beta chains presented below share a single source sample, sequenced in a study of cytomegalovirus exposure and HLA in healthy donors. The PCR used 60 Vbeta and 13 Jbeta primers. The method was immunoSEQ multiplex PCR; TCRdb's version includes in-frame clones alone and lacks a portion of them. The sample lists around 20,000 clones, about 84% occurring once. What was sequenced was PBMCs. The receptors derive from a human donor in good health.

This chain joins TRBV7-2 and TRBJ2-7; TRBD2 is a possible D gene (6 bases). This CDR3 is 15 amino acids long. CDR1 and CDR2 (germline): SGHTA, FQGNSA. The V gene lost 4 bases and the J gene lost 2 bases, with 15 bases spanning the gap. CDR3 sequence: CASSSLGLSAYEQYF. Here the CDR3 DNA reads TGTGCCAGCAGCTCTCTGGGACTTTCTGCCTACGAGCAGTACTTC.

This clone was seen once. V usage is TRBV19 and J usage is TRBJ2-1, with 9 bases matching TRBD1. Germline-derived CDR1 and CDR2 are LNHDA and SQIVND (reference sequence). V trimming: 6 bases; J trimming: 4 bases; junction bases outside the gene matches: 7. This CDR3 is 15 amino acids long. The CDR3 loop reads CASSRPGQGYNEQFF. The CDR3 region has the DNA TGTGCCAGTAGCCGTCCGGGACAGGGTTACAATGAGCAGTTCTTC. The full variable domain, rest sourced from reference TRBV19 and TRBJ2-1, is DGGITQSPKYLFRKEGQNVTLSCEQNLNHDAMYWYRQDPGQGLRLIYYSQIVNDFQKGDIAEGYSVSREKKESFPLTVTSAQKNPTAFYLCASSRPGQGYNEQFFGPGTRLTVL.

Notes on this clone: A read error may produce the germline difference seen at one junction end. This chain connects TRBV27 to TRBJ2-5; tentative D call: TRBD1 (6 bases). Germline loops: CDR1 MNHEY, CDR2 SMNVEV (reference sequence). The CDR3 spans 15 residues. The CDR3 sequence is CASGFPGQTGETQYF. CDR3 sequence (DNA): TGTGCCAGCGGTTTCCCGGGACAAACGGGAGAGACCCAGTACTTC.

The rearrangement joins TRBV6-1 to TRBJ2-3, with 9 positions matching TRBD2. Germline CDR1 and CDR2: MNHNS and SASEGT. The length of the CDR3 is 15 residues. The J segment lost 3 bases and the V segment lost 4 bases, leaving 5 bases of the junction unmatched. The DNA of the CDR3 is TGTGCCAGCAGTGTGCGGGGGGGCCAAACAGATACGCAGTATTTT. The encoded protein is CASSVRGGQTDTQYF.

The chain joins TRBV28 to TRBJ1-4, with TRBD1 identical over 9 bases. This CDR3 has 16 amino acids. Unmatched junction bases numbered 8, after V lost 5 bases and J lost 4 bases. The germline gives CDR1 MDHEN, CDR2 SYDVKM. CDR3 sequence: CASSPGQGLGNEKLFF. As DNA, the CDR3 is TGTGCCAGCAGTCCGGGACAGGGACTCGGTAATGAAAAACTGTTTTTT.

This rearrangement joins TRBV19 to TRBJ1-5; D uncertain. Trimming left V 3 bases short and J 3 bases short, with 9 bases between. Germline V gene data show CDR1 as LNHDA and CDR2 as SQIVND (reference sequence). The CDR3 is 14 residues long. This CDR3 is CASSIGGNNQPQHF. In DNA, the CDR3 is TGTGCCAGTAGTATTGGAGGGAACAATCAGCCCCAGCATTTT.

The V and J genes are TRBV7-9 and TRBJ2-1, with a tentative D call TRBD1 (6 bases). The V gene lost 6 bases and the J gene lost 7 bases, with 13 bases spanning the gap. Germline CDR1 SEHNR, CDR2 FQNEAQ (reference sequence). The CDR3 is 13 amino acids. The CDR3 loop is CASRPTGINEQFF. Here the CDR3 DNA reads TGTGCCAGCAGACCGACAGGAATTAATGAGCAGTTCTTC.

J is TRBJ1-1 and V is TRBV27; D perhaps matches TRBD1 (5 bases). Between the trimmed V and J ends, which lost 4 bases and 3 bases, there was a span of 21 bases. CDR3 length: 17 residues. Germline-derived CDR1 and CDR2 are MNHEY and SMNVEV (reference sequence). The CDR3 loop is CASSSLTVRGDDTEAFF. DNA for the CDR3: TGTGCCAGCAGTTCCCTTACCGTCCGGGGGGACGACACTGAAGCTTTCTTT.

This sequence joins TRBV6-1 and TRBJ2-3, with D perhaps matching TRBD2 (5 bases). Germline assignment: CDR1 MNHNS and CDR2 SASEGT. CDR3 length: 16 residues. The ends were cut back, 0 bases at V and 1 base at J, with 11 bases in the middle. The CDR3: CASSEAPGVGTDTQYF. The CDR3 DNA sequence: TGTGCCAGCAGTGAAGCGCCCGGGGTGGGCACAGATACGCAGTATTTT.

This clone has a single count. V is TRBV18 and J is TRBJ2-1; 11 bases are shared with TRBD2. The junction had 7 bases not matched to a gene; V was cut back by 3 bases and J by 6 bases. Germline assignment: CDR1 KGHSH and CDR2 LQKENI. This CDR3 has 16 residues. CDR3 in DNA: TGTGCCAGCTCACCTCCGACTAGCGGGAAACTCAATGAGCAGTTCTTC. Translation: CASSPPTSGKLNEQFF.

The chain joins TRBV15 to TRBJ2-3; 7 nucleotides match TRBD1. This CDR3 region has 13 residues. V gave up 3 bases and J gave up 7 bases; unmatched junction bases: 4. The germline V gene has CDR1 LNHNV and CDR2 YYDKDF (reference sequence). This CDR3 is CATSRTGPHTQYF. The DNA of the CDR3 is TGTGCCACCAGCAGGACAGGGCCACATACGCAGTATTTT.

This CDR3 is CASSLAAPSEREQYF. CDR3 sequence (DNA): TGTGCCAGCAGCCTAGCGGCGCCTAGCGAACGCGAGCAGTACTTC. V and J are TRBV11-2 and TRBJ2-7, with 7 bases that match TRBD2. The CDR3 has 15 amino acids. Trimming cost V 5 bases and J 6 bases; bases outside gene matches: 13. The germline V gene encodes CDR1 SGHAT and CDR2 FQNNGV. The entire variable domain, with the rest obtained from reference TRBV11-2 and TRBJ2-7, is as follows: EAGVAQSPRYKIIEKRQSVAFWCNPISGHATLYWYQQILGQGPKLLIQFQNNGVVDDSQLPKDRFSAERLKGVDSTLKIQPAKLEDSAVYLCASSLAAPSEREQYFGPGTRLTVT.

This chain's CDR3 is CASSRGDTQYF. DNA for the CDR3: TGTGCCAGCAGCAGGGGAGATACGCAGTATTTT. V usage is TRBV5-6 and J usage is TRBJ2-3; TRBD1 might be the D (5 bases). V was cut by 4 bases and J by 5 bases, with 5 bases left in between. The CDR3 loop spans 11 amino acids. Germline V lookup: CDR1 SGHDT, CDR2 YYEEEE.

This chain connects TRBV5-4 to TRBJ1-2; D is ambiguous. V lost 4 bases, J lost 0 bases, and 4 bases lay in between. The germline V gene has CDR1 SGHNT and CDR2 YYREEE (reference sequence). There are 12 residues in the CDR3. CDR3 sequence reads: CASSTTNYGYTF. CDR3 in DNA: TGTGCCAGCAGCACAACTAACTATGGCTACACCTTC.

The genes are TRBV5-4 and TRBJ1-2; TRBD1 matches at 7 bases. Germline assignment: CDR1 SGHNT and CDR2 YYREEE (reference sequence). This CDR3 is built from 13 residues. Germline trimming cut 4 bases from V and 5 bases from J; bases unmatched to any gene: 5. The CDR3 here is CASSVKGAYGYTF. The CDR3 DNA reads TGTGCCAGCAGCGTAAAGGGGGCTTATGGCTACACCTTC.